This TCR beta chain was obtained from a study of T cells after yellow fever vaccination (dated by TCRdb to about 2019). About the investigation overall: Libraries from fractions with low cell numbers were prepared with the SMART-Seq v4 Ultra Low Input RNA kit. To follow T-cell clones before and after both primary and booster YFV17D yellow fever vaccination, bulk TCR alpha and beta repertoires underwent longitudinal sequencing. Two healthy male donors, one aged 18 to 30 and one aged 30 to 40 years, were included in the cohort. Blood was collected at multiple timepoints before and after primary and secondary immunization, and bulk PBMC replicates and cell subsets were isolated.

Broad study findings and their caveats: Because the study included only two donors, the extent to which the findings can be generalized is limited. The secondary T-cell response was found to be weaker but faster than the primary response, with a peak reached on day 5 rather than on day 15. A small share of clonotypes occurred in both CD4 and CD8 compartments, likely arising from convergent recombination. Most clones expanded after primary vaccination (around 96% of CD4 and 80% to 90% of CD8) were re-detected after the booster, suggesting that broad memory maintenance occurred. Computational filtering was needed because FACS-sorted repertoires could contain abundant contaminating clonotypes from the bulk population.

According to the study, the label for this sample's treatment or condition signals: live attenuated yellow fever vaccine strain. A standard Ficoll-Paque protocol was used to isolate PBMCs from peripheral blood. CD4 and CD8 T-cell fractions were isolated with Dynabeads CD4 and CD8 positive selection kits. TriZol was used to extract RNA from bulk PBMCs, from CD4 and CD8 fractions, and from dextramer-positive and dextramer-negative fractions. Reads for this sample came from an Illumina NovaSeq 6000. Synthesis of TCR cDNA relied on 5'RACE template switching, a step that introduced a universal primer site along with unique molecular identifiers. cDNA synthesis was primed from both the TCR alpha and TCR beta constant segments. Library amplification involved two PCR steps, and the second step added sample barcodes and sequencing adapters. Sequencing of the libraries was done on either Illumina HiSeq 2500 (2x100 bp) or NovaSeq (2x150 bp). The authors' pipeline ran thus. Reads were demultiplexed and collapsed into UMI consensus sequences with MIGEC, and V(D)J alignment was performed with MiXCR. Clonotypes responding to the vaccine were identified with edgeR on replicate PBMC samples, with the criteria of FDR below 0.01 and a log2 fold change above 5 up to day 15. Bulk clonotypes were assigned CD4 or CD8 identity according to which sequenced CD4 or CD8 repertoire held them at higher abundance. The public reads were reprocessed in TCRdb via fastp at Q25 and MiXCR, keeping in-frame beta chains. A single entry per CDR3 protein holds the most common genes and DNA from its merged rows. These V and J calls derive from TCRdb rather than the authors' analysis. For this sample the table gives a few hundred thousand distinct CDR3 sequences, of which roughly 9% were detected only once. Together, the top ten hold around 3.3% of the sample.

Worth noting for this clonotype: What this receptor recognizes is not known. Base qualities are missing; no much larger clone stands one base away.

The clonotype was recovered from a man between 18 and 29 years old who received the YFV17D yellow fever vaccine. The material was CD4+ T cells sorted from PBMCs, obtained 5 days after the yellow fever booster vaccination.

The DNA sequence is as follows: TGTGCCAGCAGTCCAGCGAGGGGGCTGAATGAAAAACTGTTTTTT. Its translation reads: CASSPARGLNEKLFF. The rearranged segments are TRBV7-2 and TRBJ1-4; TRBD1 aligns with 7 central bases. The germline V gene gives CDR1 as SGHTA and CDR2 as FQGNSA. Germline trimming amounts to 6 bases on V and 5 bases on J, with 9 as the count of junction bases outside the gene matches. The CDR3 measures 15 amino acids from cysteine to phenylalanine. Just CDR3 DNA is preserved here, 45 bases in frame from base 1.